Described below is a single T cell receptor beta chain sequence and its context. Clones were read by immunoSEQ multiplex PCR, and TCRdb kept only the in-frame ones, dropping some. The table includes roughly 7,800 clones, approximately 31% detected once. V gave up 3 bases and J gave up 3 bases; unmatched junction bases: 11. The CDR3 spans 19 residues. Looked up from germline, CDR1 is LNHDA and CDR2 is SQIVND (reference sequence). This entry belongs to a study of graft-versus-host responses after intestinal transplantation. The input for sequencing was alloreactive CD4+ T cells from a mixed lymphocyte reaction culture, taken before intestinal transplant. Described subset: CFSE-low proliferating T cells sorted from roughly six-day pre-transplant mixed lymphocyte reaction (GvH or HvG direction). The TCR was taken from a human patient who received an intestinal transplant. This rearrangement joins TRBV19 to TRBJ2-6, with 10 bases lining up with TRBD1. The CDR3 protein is CASSIPRQGAQYGANVLTF. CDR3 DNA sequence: TGTGCCAGTAGTATCCCTCGACAGGGGGCGCAGTATGGGGCCAACGTCCTGACTTTC.